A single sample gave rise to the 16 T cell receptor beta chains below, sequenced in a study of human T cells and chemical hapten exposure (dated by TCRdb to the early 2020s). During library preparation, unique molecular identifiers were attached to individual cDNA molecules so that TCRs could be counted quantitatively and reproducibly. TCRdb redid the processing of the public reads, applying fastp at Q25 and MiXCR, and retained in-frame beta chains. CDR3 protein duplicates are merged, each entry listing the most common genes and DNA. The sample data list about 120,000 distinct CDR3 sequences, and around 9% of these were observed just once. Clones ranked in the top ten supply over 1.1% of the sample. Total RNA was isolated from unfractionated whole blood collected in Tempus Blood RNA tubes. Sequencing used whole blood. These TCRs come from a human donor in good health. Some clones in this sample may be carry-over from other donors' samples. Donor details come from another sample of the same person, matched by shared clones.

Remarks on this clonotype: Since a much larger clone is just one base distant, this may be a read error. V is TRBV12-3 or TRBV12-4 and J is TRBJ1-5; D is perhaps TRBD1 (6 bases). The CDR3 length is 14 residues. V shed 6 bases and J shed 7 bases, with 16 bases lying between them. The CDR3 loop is CASRLRGGWQPQHF. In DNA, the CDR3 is TGTGCCAGCAGATTAAGGGGGGGATGGCAGCCCCAGCATTTT.

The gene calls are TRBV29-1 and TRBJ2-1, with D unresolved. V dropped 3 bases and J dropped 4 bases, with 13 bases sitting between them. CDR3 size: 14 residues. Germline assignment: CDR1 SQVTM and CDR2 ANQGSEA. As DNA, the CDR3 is TGCAGCGTTGAGGGCGAGGCCGGGTACAATGAGCAGTTCTTC. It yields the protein CSVEGEAGYNEQFF.

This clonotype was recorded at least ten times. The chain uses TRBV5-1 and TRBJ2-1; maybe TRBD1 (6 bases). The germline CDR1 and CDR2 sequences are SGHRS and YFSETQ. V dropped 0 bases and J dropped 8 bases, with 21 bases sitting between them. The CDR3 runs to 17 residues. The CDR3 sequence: CASSLDKQGRWYDEQFF. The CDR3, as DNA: TGCGCCAGCAGCTTGGACAAACAGGGAAGGTGGTACGATGAGCAGTTCTTC.

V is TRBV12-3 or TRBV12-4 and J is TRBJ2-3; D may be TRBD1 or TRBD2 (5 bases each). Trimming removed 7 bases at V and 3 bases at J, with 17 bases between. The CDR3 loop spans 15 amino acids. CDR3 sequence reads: CASTLGPSYTDTQYF. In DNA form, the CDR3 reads TGTGCCAGCACCTTGGGACCGTCTTATACAGATACGCAGTATTTT.

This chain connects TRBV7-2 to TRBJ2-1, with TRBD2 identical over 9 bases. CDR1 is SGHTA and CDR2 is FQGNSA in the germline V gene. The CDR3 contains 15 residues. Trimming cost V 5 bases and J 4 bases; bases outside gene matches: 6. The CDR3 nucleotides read TGTGCCAGCAGCCCCGGGACTAGCTTTTACAATGAGCAGTTCTTC. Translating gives CASSPGTSFYNEQFF. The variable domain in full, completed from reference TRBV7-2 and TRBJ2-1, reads GAGVSQSPSNKVTEKGKDVELRCDPISGHTALYWYRQSLGQGLEFLIYFQGNSAPDKSGLPSDRFSAERTGGSVSTLTIQRTQQEDSAVYLCASSPGTSFYNEQFFGPGTRLTVL.

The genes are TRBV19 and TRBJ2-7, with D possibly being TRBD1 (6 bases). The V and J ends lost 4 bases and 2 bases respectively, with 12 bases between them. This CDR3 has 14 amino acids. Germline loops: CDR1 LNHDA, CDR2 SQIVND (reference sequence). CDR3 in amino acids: CASSTQDRAYEQYF. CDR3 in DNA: TGTGCCAGTAGTACCCAGGACAGAGCCTACGAGCAGTACTTC.

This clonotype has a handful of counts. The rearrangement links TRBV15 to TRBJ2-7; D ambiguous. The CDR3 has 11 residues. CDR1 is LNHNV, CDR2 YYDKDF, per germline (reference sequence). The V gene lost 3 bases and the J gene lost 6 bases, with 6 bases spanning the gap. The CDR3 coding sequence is TGTGCCACCAGCAGTTCTGGCGAGCAGTACTTC. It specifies CATSSSGEQYF.

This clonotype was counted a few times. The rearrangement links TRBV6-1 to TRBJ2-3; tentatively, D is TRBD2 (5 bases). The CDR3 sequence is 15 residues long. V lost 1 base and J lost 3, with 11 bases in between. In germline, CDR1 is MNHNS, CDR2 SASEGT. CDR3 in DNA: TGTGCCAGCAGTGAAGGGCTAGCCCCGACAGATACGCAGTATTTT. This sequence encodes CASSEGLAPTDTQYF.

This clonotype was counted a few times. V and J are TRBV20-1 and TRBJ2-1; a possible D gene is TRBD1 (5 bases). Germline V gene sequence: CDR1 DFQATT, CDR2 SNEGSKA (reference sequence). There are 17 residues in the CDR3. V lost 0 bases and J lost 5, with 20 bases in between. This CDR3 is CSARDGQGVVPDNEQFF. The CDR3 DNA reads TGCAGTGCTAGAGATGGCCAAGGGGTAGTACCTGACAATGAGCAGTTCTTC.

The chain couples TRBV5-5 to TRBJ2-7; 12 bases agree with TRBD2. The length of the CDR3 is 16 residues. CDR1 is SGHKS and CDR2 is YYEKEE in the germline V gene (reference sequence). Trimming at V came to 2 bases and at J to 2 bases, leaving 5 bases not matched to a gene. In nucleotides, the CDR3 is TGTGCCAGCAGCTTTGGACTAGCGGGGACCCCCTACGAGCAGTACTTC. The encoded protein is CASSFGLAGTPYEQYF.

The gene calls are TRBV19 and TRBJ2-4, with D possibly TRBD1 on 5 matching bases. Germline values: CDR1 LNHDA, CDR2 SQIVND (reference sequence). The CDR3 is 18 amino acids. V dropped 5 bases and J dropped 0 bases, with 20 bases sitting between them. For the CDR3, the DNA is TGTGCCAGTAGTCCCCGCCCGACAGCTGATCTAGCCAAAAACATTCAGTACTTC. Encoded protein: CASSPRPTADLAKNIQYF.

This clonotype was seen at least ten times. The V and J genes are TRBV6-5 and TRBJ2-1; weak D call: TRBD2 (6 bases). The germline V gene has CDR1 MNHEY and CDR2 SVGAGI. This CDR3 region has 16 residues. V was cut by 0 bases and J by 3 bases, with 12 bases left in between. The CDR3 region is CASSYSGGNNYNEQFF. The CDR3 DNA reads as TGTGCCAGCAGTTACTCGGGCGGGAACAACTACAATGAGCAGTTCTTC.

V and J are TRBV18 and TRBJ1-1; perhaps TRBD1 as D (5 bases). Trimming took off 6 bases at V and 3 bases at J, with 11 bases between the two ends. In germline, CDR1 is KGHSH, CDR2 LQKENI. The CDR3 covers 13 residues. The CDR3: CASSLGEDTEAFF. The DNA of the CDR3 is TGTGCCAGCTCTTTGGGGGAGGACACTGAAGCTTTCTTT.

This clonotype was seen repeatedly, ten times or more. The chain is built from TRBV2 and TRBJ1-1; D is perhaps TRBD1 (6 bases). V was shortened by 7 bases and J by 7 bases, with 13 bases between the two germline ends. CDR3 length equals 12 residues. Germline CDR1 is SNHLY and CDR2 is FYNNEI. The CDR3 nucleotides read TGTGCCAGCATTTTACAGGGAATTGAAGCTTTCTTT. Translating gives CASILQGIEAFF.

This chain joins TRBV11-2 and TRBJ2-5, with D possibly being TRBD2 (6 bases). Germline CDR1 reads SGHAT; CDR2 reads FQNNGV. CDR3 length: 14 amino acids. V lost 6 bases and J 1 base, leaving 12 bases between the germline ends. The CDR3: CASRPGLPQETQYF. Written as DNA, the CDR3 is TGTGCCAGCAGACCAGGACTACCCCAAGAGACCCAGTACTTC.

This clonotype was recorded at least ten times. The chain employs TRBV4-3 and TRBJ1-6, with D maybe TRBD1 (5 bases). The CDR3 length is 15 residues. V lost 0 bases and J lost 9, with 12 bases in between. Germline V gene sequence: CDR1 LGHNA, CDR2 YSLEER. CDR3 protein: CASSQDRMTASPLHF. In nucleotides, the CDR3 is TGCGCCAGCAGCCAAGATCGGATGACAGCTTCACCCCTCCACTTT.